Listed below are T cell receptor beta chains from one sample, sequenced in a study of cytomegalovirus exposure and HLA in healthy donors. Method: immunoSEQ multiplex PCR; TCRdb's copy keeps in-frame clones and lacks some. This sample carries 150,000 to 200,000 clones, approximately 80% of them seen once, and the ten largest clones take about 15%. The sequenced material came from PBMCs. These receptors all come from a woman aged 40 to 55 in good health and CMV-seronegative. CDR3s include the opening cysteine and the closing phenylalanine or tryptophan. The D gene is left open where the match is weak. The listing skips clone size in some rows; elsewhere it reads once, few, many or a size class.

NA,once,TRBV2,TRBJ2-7,CASTEGGTSSYEQYF,TGTGCCAGCACCGAGGGGGGGACGAGCTCCTACGAGCAGTACTTC
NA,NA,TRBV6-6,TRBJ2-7,CASSWTSYEQYF,TGTGCCAGCAGTTGGACATCCTACGAGCAGTACTTC
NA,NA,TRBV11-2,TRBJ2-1,CASSLFRGGNEQFF,TGTGCCAGCAGCTTATTTAGAGGGGGCAATGAGCAGTTCTTC
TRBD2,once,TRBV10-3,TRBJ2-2,CAIRGPTMGTKNTGELFF,TGTGCCATCAGGGGGCCGACCATGGGGACTAAGAACACCGGGGAGCTGTTTTTT
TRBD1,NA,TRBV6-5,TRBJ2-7,CASSYGRPDRGYEQYF,TGTGCCAGCAGTTACGGTCGTCCGGACAGGGGGTACGAGCAGTACTTC
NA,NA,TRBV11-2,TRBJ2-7,CASSLGAGPAVGYEQYF,TGTGCCAGCAGCTTAGGGGCGGGGCCGGCAGTAGGCTACGAGCAGTACTTC
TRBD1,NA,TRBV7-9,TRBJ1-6,CASSYGQGGSPLHF,TGTGCCAGCAGTTATGGACAGGGTGGATCACCCCTCCACTTT
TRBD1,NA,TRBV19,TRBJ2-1,CASSPGDRYNEQFF,TGTGCCAGTAGCCCCGGGGACAGGTACAATGAGCAGTTCTTC
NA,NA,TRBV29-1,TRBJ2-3,CSVVVPSRKRDTQYF,TGCAGCGTTGTGGTTCCTTCCAGAAAAAGAGATACGCAGTATTTT
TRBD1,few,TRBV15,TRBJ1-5,CATSRGLEGARQPQHF,TGTGCCACCAGCAGAGGGTTGGAGGGGGCTAGACAGCCCCAGCATTTT
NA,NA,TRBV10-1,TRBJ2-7,CASSEKVGAAYEQYF,TGCGCCAGCAGTGAGAAAGTGGGGGCAGCCTACGAGCAGTACTTC
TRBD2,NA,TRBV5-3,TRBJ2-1,CARSAGLAGGPGYNEQFF,TGTGCCAGAAGCGCCGGACTAGCGGGAGGGCCGGGCTACAATGAGCAGTTCTTC
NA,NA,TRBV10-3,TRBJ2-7,CAISERHDYYEQYF,TGTGCCATCAGTGAGAGACACGATTACTACGAGCAGTACTTC
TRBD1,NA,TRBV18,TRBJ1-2,CASSPFSTGEGYTF,TGTGCCAGCTCACCCTTTTCGACAGGGGAAGGCTACACCTTC
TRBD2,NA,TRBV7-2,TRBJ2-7,CASSLALAGVSYEQYF,TGTGCCAGCAGCTTAGCACTAGCGGGAGTCTCCTACGAGCAGTACTTC
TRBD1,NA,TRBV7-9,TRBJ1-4,CASSPGTGEKLFF,TGTGCCAGCAGCCCAGGGACAGGTGAAAAACTGTTTTTT
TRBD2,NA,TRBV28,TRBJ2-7,CASSPPGLASYEQYF,TGTGCCAGCAGCCCGCCGGGACTAGCTTCCTACGAGCAGTACTTC
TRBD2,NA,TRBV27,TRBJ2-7,CASSSTSRPYEQYF,TGTGCCAGCAGTTCGACTAGCCGTCCCTACGAGCAGTACTTC
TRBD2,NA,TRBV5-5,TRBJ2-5,CASSLGGSGRMGETQYF,TGTGCCAGCAGCTTGGGTGGTAGCGGGAGAATGGGAGAGACCCAGTACTTC
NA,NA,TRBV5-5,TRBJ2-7,CASSLGRDRTAEQYF,TGTGCCAGCAGCTTGGGGAGGGACAGAACCGCCGAGCAGTACTTC
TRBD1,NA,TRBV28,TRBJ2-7,CASTHMDRGSEQYF,TGTGCCAGCACACACATGGACAGGGGGAGCGAGCAGTACTTC
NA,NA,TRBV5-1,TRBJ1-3,CASSLWGLDTSGNTIYF,TGCGCCAGCAGCTTATGGGGCCTGGACACCTCTGGAAACACCATATATTTT
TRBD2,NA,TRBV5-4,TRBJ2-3,CASRPSSGVRGTQYF,TGTGCCAGCAGACCCTCTAGCGGGGTAAGAGGTACGCAGTATTTT
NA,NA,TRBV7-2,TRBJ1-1,CASSEGRGGSTEAFF,TGTGCCAGCAGCGAAGGTCGGGGGGGAAGCACTGAAGCTTTCTTT
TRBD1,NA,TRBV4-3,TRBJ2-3,CASSQGDSSTDTQYF,TGCGCCAGCAGCCAAGGGGACAGTTCCACGGATACGCAGTATTTT
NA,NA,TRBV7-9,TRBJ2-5,CSSSLEAGLLETQYF,TGTTCCAGCAGCTTAGAGGCGGGGCTGTTAGAGACCCAGTACTTC
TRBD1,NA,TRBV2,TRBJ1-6,CASSGSDRGNSPLHF,TGTGCCAGCAGTGGGTCGGACAGGGGAAATTCACCCCTCCACTTT